This T cell receptor beta chain was captured by sequencing in a study of blood T cell repertoires in COVID-19. TCRdb keeps only in-frame clones here, not all; method: immunoSEQ multiplex PCR. The sample lists fewer than 250,000 clones; about 90% were seen once. Participants, about 18 to 90 years old, spanned 25 or so US areas. Participant reports of clinical history set cohort assignment. All exposed participants met a person with COVID-19 within 2 weeks before entering the study. CDR1 MNHEY and CDR2 SVGEGT come from the germline V gene. With V trimmed by 6 bases and J by 2 bases, 7 bases remained unmatched. The CDR3 length is 16 residues.

This TCR derives from a man aged 25-40 years who had been exposed to COVID-19. V and J are TRBV6-2 or TRBV6-3 and TRBJ2-3; TRBD2 agrees at 11 bases. Sequenced input: PBMCs or T cells enriched from blood (not recorded which). The CDR3 sequence: CASSRGLAGFTDTQYF. The DNA of the CDR3 is TGTGCCAGCAGCCGAGGACTAGCGGGCTTCACAGATACGCAGTATTTT.